One and the same sample provided the 27 T cell receptor beta chains below, sequenced in a study of regulatory T cells in long-lasting Graves disease. Time point noted: newly diagnosed GD, antithyroid drugs for less than 3 months. TCR sequences were obtained from RNA taken from PBMCs. Arm-PCR of CDR3 regions with iRepertoire HTBI primers generated TCR beta libraries. TCRdb reprocessed the multiplex PCR reads via MiXCR and lists one record per CDR3 protein. The table has about half a million distinct CDR3 sequences, around 12% seen once; the top ten hold about 8.9%. This same sample was also taken into another study, of T cells in Graves' hyperthyroidism and ophthalmopathy.

Sequenced material: peripheral blood mononuclear cells (PBMCs), taken at new diagnosis, from a patient treated with antithyroid drugs. The receptor source for this set is a woman aged 25 to 39 with Graves disease.

In its sample, this clonotype was seen many times. The chain carries TRBV27 and TRBJ1-6, with TRBD1 identical over 9 bases. The J segment lost 7 bases and the V segment lost 6 bases, leaving 13 bases of the junction unmatched. The CDR3 runs 17 residues. The germline V gene has CDR1 MNHEY and CDR2 SMNVEV (reference sequence). The CDR3 sequence is CASSPRRQGVINSPLHF. The CDR3 nucleotides are TGTGCCAGCAGCCCTCGACGACAGGGGGTTATAAATTCACCCCTCCACTTT.

The gene calls are TRBV4-3 and TRBJ1-1; 9 bases line up with TRBD1. Germline values: CDR1 LGHNA, CDR2 YSLEER. V trimming: 5 bases; J trimming: 3 bases; junction bases outside the gene matches: 4. The CDR3 sequence is 14 residues long. The CDR3 loop reads CASSFRDRDTEAFF. CDR3 coding DNA: TGCGCCAGCAGCTTCCGGGACAGGGACACTGAAGCTTTCTTT.

This clonotype was counted many times. The chain carries TRBV20-1 and TRBJ2-7; D gene uncertain. The CDR3 spans 13 residues. The germline V gene has CDR1 DFQATT and CDR2 SNEGSKA (reference sequence). The germline V and J ends were trimmed by 7 bases and 4 bases, with 17 bases remaining between them. CDR3 in amino acids: CSGWDYSNYEQYF. The DNA of the CDR3 is TGCAGTGGGTGGGATTACAGCAATTACGAGCAGTACTTC.

This clonotype showed up many times. The V gene is TRBV12-3 or TRBV12-4, the J gene TRBJ2-3; D is unresolved. V gave up 2 bases and J gave up 2 bases, with 5 bases separating them. This CDR3 contains 13 residues. Here the CDR3 reads CASSLFFTDTQYF. Here the CDR3 DNA reads TGTGCCAGCAGTTTATTTTTCACAGATACGCAGTATTTT.

This clonotype was observed many times. The V call is TRBV29-1, the J call TRBJ2-3; a possible D gene is TRBD2 (6 bases). Per the germline V gene, CDR1 is SQVTM and CDR2 is ANQGSEA. Trimming stripped 6 bases from V and 0 bases from J, with 13 bases between. This CDR3 region has 14 residues. The CDR3 DNA is TGCAGCGTGATAGCGGTGACTAGCACAGATACGCAGTATTTT. Protein product: CSVIAVTSTDTQYF.

This clonotype was seen more than once but under ten times. The J gene is TRBJ2-3, the V gene TRBV11-1, with 10 positions matching TRBD2. The germline V gene encodes CDR1 SGHAT and CDR2 FQDESV (reference sequence). This CDR3 is 17 amino acids long. Trimming took 3 bases from V and 3 from J; bases not matched to a gene: 9. CDR3 residues: CASSLVTSGIITDTQYF. The CDR3 DNA reads as TGTGCCAGCAGCTTGGTAACTAGCGGGATTATAACAGATACGCAGTATTTT.

This clonotype has at least ten counts. The rearrangement joins TRBV4-1 to TRBJ1-3; D call uncertain. This CDR3 has 16 amino acids. Germline loops: CDR1 MGHRA, CDR2 YSYEKL. V was shortened by 1 base and J by 8 bases, with 18 bases between the two germline ends. The CDR3 sequence: CASSQAKDVDVYTIYF. For the CDR3, the DNA is TGCGCCAGCAGCCAAGCGAAGGACGTGGACGTTTACACCATATATTTT.

This clonotype was recorded a few times. V gene TRBV4-1 combines with J gene TRBJ1-1, with D possibly TRBD1 on 5 matching bases. The V end was cut by 3 bases, the J end by 5 bases, with 19 bases between. Germline-derived CDR1 and CDR2 are MGHRA and YSYEKL. The CDR3 totals 16 residues. The CDR3 region is CASSQPREGRKTEAFF. The CDR3 nucleotides are TGCGCCAGCAGCCAGCCCAGAGAGGGGCGAAAGACTGAAGCTTTCTTT.

This chain's CDR3 is CASSASTLAKNIQYF. DNA of the CDR3: TGTGCCAGCAGCGCTAGTACACTAGCCAAAAACATTCAGTACTTC. The chain carries TRBV6-1 and TRBJ2-4; no clear D. The V gene's germline CDR1 is MNHNS and CDR2 SASEGT. Trimming cost V 6 bases and J 0 bases, with 12 bases left between them. CDR3 length: 15 residues.

The chain combines TRBV2 with TRBJ1-3; D call uncertain. From germline, CDR1 is SNHLY and CDR2 FYNNEI. Trimming took 5 bases from V and 3 from J, leaving 23 bases between them. The CDR3 has 18 residues. The CDR3 nucleotides read TGTGCCAGCAGTAATCTAACCCCGGGGTTATGGGGTGGAAACACCATATATTTT. It specifies CASSNLTPGLWGGNTIYF. Full variable domain (remainder filled in from reference TRBV2 and TRBJ1-3): EPEVTQTPSHQVTQMGQEVILRCVPISNHLYFYWYRQILGQKVEFLVSFYNNEISEKSEIFDDQFSVERPDGSNFTLKIRSTKLEDSAMYFCASSNLTPGLWGGNTIYFGEGSWLTVV.

This clonotype was detected ten times or more. The rearrangement uses TRBV5-1 and TRBJ2-1, with a weak D call TRBD2 (6 bases). Between the trimmed V and J ends, which lost 0 bases and 7 bases, there was a span of 17 bases. The CDR3 covers 16 residues. CDR1 and CDR2 (germline): SGHRS, YFSETQ. CDR3 coding DNA: TGCGCCAGCAGCTTGGAGAGGGACTTCCTATGGAATGAGCAGTTCTTC. Translation gives CASSLERDFLWNEQFF.

This clonotype has at least ten counts. The chain joins TRBV5-1 to TRBJ2-7; D not resolved. V was pared by 1 base and J by 2 bases, with 7 bases between. The CDR3 consists of 13 residues. CDR1 and CDR2 (germline): SGHRS, YFSETQ. CDR3 region: CASSLTDTYEQYF. The CDR3 nucleotides are TGCGCCAGCAGCTTGACCGATACCTACGAGCAGTACTTC.

With regard to this clonotype: The junction and the germline gene differ at one end; a read error may be behind it. V and J are TRBV12-3 or TRBV12-4 and TRBJ1-6, with D maybe TRBD1 (6 bases). This CDR3 region has 15 residues. The CDR3 DNA follows: TGTTCCAGCAAAGGACAGATCAACTATAATTCACCCCTCCACTTT. Translating it yields CSSKGQINYNSPLHF.

This clonotype was seen more than once but under ten times. The chain recombines TRBV7-2 with TRBJ2-5; D gene ambiguous. The CDR3 covers 13 residues. The ends were cut back, 6 bases at V and 2 bases at J, with 10 bases in the middle. Germline CDR1 is SGHTA and CDR2 is FQGNSA. The CDR3 spells CASRSPGQETQYF. The CDR3 nucleotides are TGTGCCAGCAGGTCGCCCGGGCAAGAGACCCAGTACTTC.

Turning to this clonotype: A much larger clone sits a single nucleotide away, making a read error possible. The chain carries TRBV28 and TRBJ1-1; tentative D call: TRBD1 (6 bases). Deletions cut 4 bases from V and 6 bases from J, with 15 bases between. This CDR3 spans 14 amino acids. Germline V gives CDR1 MDHEN, CDR2 SYDVKM. The CDR3 nucleotides are TGTGCCAGCAGTTCCGGACAGCTATGGGCTGAAGCTTTCTTT. Protein product: CASSSGQLWAEAFF.

Ten or more counts support this clonotype. V gene TRBV11-2 combines with J gene TRBJ2-7; possible D gene TRBD2, 6 bases. V was trimmed by 0 bases and J by 3 bases, leaving 12 bases between them. Germline loops: CDR1 SGHAT, CDR2 FQNNGV. The CDR3 extends over 15 amino acids. CDR3 in DNA: TGTGCCAGCAGCTTAGAGGCGGGACCCTACTACGAGCAGTACTTC. As protein: CASSLEAGPYYEQYF.

This clonotype showed up just a few times. This sequence may be a read error, since a much larger clone differs from it by one base. The chain has TRBV28 and TRBJ2-7; a possible D gene is TRBD1 (5 bases). Germline-derived CDR1 and CDR2 are MDHEN and SYDVKM. The CDR3 totals 14 residues. CDR3 sequence: CASSPPGQWYGQYF. Here the CDR3 DNA reads TGTGCCAGCAGCCCCCCAGGGCAATGGTACGGGCAGTACTTC.

There are many counts of this clonotype. This rearrangement joins TRBV30 to TRBJ2-2; possibly TRBD1 for D (6 bases). Germline CDR1 and CDR2: GTSNPN and SVGIG (reference sequence). The CDR3 is 15 residues long. The ends were cut back, 0 bases at V and 1 base at J, with 9 bases in the middle. CDR3 bases: TGTGCCTGGAGTGTCGGACAGCTGAACACCGGGGAGCTGTTTTTT. Protein: CAWSVGQLNTGELFF.

This clonotype was observed a handful of times. CDR3 DNA: TGTGCCAGCAGCCAATACGGTACCGGGGGCGACTATGGCTACACCTTC. Encoded protein: CASSQYGTGGDYGYTF. The chain combines TRBV14 with TRBJ1-2; the D gene is possibly TRBD1 (6 bases). Germline V gives CDR1 SGHDN, CDR2 FVKESK. CDR3 size: 16 residues. Deletions cut 2 bases from V and 3 bases from J, with 16 bases between.

At least ten counts were recorded for this clonotype. The gene calls are TRBV5-5 and TRBJ1-4, with a possible D match to TRBD1 (5 bases). Germline V CDR1 and CDR2: SGHKS, YYEKEE (reference sequence). The V and J ends lost 4 bases and 6 bases respectively, with 10 bases between them. The CDR3 loop spans 13 amino acids. CDR3: CASSPLGDEKLFF. As DNA, the CDR3 is TGTGCCAGCAGCCCACTGGGGGATGAAAAACTGTTTTTT.

The sample holds many counts of this clonotype. This chain joins TRBV27 and TRBJ1-4; 7 positions agree with TRBD1. The V gene end was trimmed by 6 bases and the J gene end by 4 bases; junction bases not matched to a gene: 11. The CDR3 sequence is 16 residues long. Germline loops: CDR1 MNHEY, CDR2 SMNVEV (reference sequence). The CDR3 spells CASRLRPGQLNEKLFF. In DNA form, the CDR3 reads TGTGCCAGCAGACTGCGTCCGGGACAGCTTAATGAAAAACTGTTTTTT.

This clonotype appeared many times. The V call is TRBV12-3 or TRBV12-4, the J call TRBJ2-1, with a possible D match to TRBD1 (6 bases). Trimming removed 4 bases at V and 5 bases at J, with 12 bases between. This CDR3 is 14 amino acids long. The CDR3 DNA is TGTGCCAGCAGTTCCCGACAGGAGCACAATGAGCAGTTCTTC. Protein: CASSSRQEHNEQFF.

This clonotype was counted many times. J is TRBJ2-7 and V is TRBV12-3 or TRBV12-4; 10 bases map to TRBD2. The CDR3 consists of 14 residues. J was trimmed by 6 bases and V by 5 bases; bases with no gene match: 7. This CDR3 reads CASSTRAGGVEQYF. CDR3 nucleotides: TGTGCCAGCAGTACCCGAGCGGGAGGGGTCGAGCAGTACTTC.

In the case of this clonotype: This likely stems from a read error, as it lies one base from a far larger clone. CDR3 sequence reads: CASSLESGWGDEQYF. Here the CDR3 DNA reads TGTGCCAGCAGCTTAGAGTCAGGTTGGGGGGATGAGCAGTACTTC. The rearrangement links TRBV11-2 to TRBJ2-7; D may be TRBD2 (6 bases). There are 15 residues in the CDR3. V was shortened by 0 bases and J by 7 bases, with 16 bases between the two germline ends. Germline CDR1 is SGHAT and CDR2 is FQNNGV.

Many counts were recorded for this clonotype. The J gene is TRBJ2-1, the V gene TRBV7-2; 7 nucleotides agree with TRBD1. The V gene's germline CDR1 is SGHTA and CDR2 FQGNSA. The CDR3 covers 15 residues. Losses at the gene ends were 5 bases for V and 9 bases for J; bases not matched to a gene: 13. CDR3 sequence: CASSLTGMAVGEQFF. The CDR3 region has the DNA TGTGCCAGCAGCCTGACAGGGATGGCCGTGGGTGAGCAGTTCTTC.

The rearrangement links TRBV4-1 to TRBJ2-7; no firm D call. Germline CDR1 reads MGHRA; CDR2 reads YSYEKL. Trimming left V 0 bases short and J 2 bases short, with 17 bases between. CDR3 length equals 17 residues. The CDR3 DNA follows: TGCGCCAGCAGCCAAGATCGGTCGATGGGGATCACCTACGAGCAGTACTTC. This codes for CASSQDRSMGITYEQYF.

This clonotype showed up many times. This sequence joins TRBV27 and TRBJ2-5; D is ambiguous. Between the trimmed V and J ends, which lost 3 bases and 7 bases, there was a span of 12 bases. The CDR3 runs 13 residues. The germline CDR1 and CDR2 sequences are MNHEY and SMNVEV (reference sequence). The CDR3 protein is CASSFRASRTQYF. The CDR3 DNA is TGTGCCAGCAGTTTTCGGGCTTCGCGGACCCAGTACTTC.